This paragraph reports one T cell receptor (beta chain). The germline V gene has CDR1 SGHVS and CDR2 FNYEAQ. The CDR3 is 15 amino acids. Trimming removed 4 bases from V and 5 bases from J; junction bases left unmatched: 5. Primers for the PCR totalled 60 Vbeta and 13 Jbeta. Using immunoSEQ multiplex PCR, the repertoire was profiled, and TCRdb retains in-frame clones only, with some absent. The sample totals 40,000 to 50,000 clones; its top ten clones hold approximately 1.1%. The data stem from a study of cytomegalovirus exposure and HLA in healthy donors. The sample comprised PBMCs. This clonotype originated in a woman in her 40s in good health and CMV-seronegative. The rearrangement joins TRBV7-6 to TRBJ1-4, with TRBD1 matching over 9 bases. The CDR3 loop reads CASSWGDRANEKLFF. The CDR3 DNA sequence: TGTGCCAGCAGCTGGGGGGACAGGGCCAATGAAAAACTGTTTTTT.